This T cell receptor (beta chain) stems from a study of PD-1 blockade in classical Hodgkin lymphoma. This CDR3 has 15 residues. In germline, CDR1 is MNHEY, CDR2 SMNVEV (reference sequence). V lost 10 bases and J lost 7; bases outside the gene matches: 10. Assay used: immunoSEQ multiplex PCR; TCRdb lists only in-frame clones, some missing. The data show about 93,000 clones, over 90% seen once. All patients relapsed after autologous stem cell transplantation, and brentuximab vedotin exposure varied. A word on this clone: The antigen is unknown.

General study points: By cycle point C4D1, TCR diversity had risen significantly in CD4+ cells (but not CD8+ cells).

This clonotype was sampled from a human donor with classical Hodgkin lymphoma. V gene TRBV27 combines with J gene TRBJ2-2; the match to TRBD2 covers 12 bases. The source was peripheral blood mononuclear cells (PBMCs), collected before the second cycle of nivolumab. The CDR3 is CAIRLGTSGLGELFF. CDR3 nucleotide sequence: TGTGCCATTCGACTCGGGACTAGCGGGCTCGGGGAGCTGTTTTTT.